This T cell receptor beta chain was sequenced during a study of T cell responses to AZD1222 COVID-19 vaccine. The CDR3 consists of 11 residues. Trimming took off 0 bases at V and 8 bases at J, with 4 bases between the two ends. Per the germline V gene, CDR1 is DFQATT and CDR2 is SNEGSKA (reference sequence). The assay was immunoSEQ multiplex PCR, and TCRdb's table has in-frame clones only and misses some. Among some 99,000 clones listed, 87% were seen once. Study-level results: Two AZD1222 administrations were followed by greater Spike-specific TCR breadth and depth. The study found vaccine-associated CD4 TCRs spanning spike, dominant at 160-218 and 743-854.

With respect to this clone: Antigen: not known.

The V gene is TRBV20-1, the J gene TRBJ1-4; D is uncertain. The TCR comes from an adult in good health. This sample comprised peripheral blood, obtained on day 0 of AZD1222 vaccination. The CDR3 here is CSARDGEKLFF. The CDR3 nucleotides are TGCAGTGCTAGAGATGGCGAAAAACTGTTTTTT.